Following are 24 T cell receptor beta chains from one sample sequenced in a study of identical twins (dated by TCRdb to 2016 to 2017). The library was generated by 5' RACE. Sequenced on an Illumina HiSeq 2000. TCRdb reanalyzed the raw reads on its own, using fastp at Q25 for trimming and MiXCR for clone calling, and kept in-frame beta chains. One record per CDR3 amino acid sequence lists the most common genes and DNA. This sample is represented by 1,800,000 or so distinct CDR3 sequences; around 29% of them were singletons. 0.25% to 0.3% of the sample is held by the ten biggest clonotypes. The sequenced sample consisted of cord blood. Every receptor here comes from a newborn girl in good health.

This sequence joins TRBV6-5 and TRBJ1-1; 9 nucleotides line up with TRBD1. Germline lookup yields CDR1 MNHEY and CDR2 SVGAGI. V was pared by 6 bases and J by 10 bases, with 18 bases of the junction left unmatched. The CDR3 runs 16 residues. The CDR3 here is CASRLRRGQGRGGAFF. The CDR3 bases are TGTGCCAGCAGACTACGCCGGGGACAGGGCCGAGGCGGAGCTTTCTTT.

The DNA of the CDR3 is TGCAGTGCTCCCCGGACTAGCGGTGCCTACGAGCAGTACTTC. As protein: CSAPRTSGAYEQYF. This chain uses TRBV20-1 with TRBJ2-7; 10 bases map to TRBD2. The germline V gene encodes CDR1 DFQATT and CDR2 SNEGSKA (reference sequence). V shed 5 bases, J shed 2 bases, and the junction held 6 bases outside the gene matches. CDR3 length: 14 residues.

This clonotype appeared a few times. The chain recombines TRBV12-3 or TRBV12-4 with TRBJ2-5; 12 bases are a match to TRBD1. After removal of 3 bases from V and 12 bases from J, the junction contained 5 bases not matched to a gene. This CDR3 has 13 residues. CDR3 bases: TGTGCCAGCAGTTTGGGACAGGGGGCGTTGGAGTACTTC. Translating it yields CASSLGQGALEYF.

There are a few counts of this clonotype. The V gene is TRBV7-9, the J gene TRBJ2-3; 9 nucleotides align to TRBD2. The CDR3 sequence is 16 residues long. The V gene end was trimmed by 5 bases and the J gene end by 4 bases; junction bases not matched to a gene: 10. The germline gives CDR1 SEHNR, CDR2 FQNEAQ (reference sequence). The CDR3, as DNA: TGTGCCAGCAGCATTTGGACTAGCGAATACTCAGATACGCAGTATTTT. Amino acids: CASSIWTSEYSDTQYF.

The chain links TRBV4-2 to TRBJ2-7; 12 bases align to TRBD1. This CDR3 is built from 19 residues. Per germline, CDR1 LGHNA and CDR2 YNFKEQ. The V and J ends lost 0 bases and 7 bases, in that order; junction bases with no gene match: 16. CDR3 nucleotide sequence: TGTGCCAGCAGCCAAGATAAGGGACCCGGGACAGGGGGCTACAATGAGCAGTACTTC. It codes for CASSQDKGPGTGGYNEQYF.

The V and J genes are TRBV5-1 and TRBJ2-1, with a tentative D call TRBD2 (5 bases). The CDR3 has 15 amino acids. V was trimmed by 0 bases and J by 6 bases, leaving 13 bases between them. The germline V gene has CDR1 SGHRS and CDR2 YFSETQ. The CDR3 sequence is CASSLVPLAGNEQFF. CDR3 sequence (DNA): TGCGCCAGCAGCTTGGTACCCCTGGCGGGCAATGAGCAGTTCTTC. Variable domain in full (rest from reference TRBV5-1 and TRBJ2-1): KAGVTQTPRYLIKTRGQQVTLSCSPISGHRSVSWYQQTPGQGLQFLFEYFSETQRNKGNFPGRFSGRQFSNSRSEMNVSTLELGDSALYLCASSLVPLAGNEQFFGPGTRLTVL.

The V call is TRBV28, the J call TRBJ2-7; no definite D call. V lost 3 bases and J 2 bases, leaving 11 bases between the germline ends. Germline assignment: CDR1 MDHEN and CDR2 SYDVKM. The CDR3 has 14 amino acids. The DNA for the CDR3 is TGTGCCAGCAGTTTCCTCAGGCACCCCTACGAGCAGTACTTC. This encodes CASSFLRHPYEQYF.

The V gene is TRBV5-5, the J gene TRBJ2-7; maybe TRBD2 (6 bases). CDR3 length: 15 residues. The germline CDR1 and CDR2 sequences are SGHKS and YYEKEE (reference sequence). V was clipped by 0 bases and J by 7 bases, with 17 bases between them. CDR3 DNA: TGTGCCAGCAGCTTGGTATTACTAGCTTCCAATGAGCAGTACTTC. Protein product: CASSLVLLASNEQYF.

The chain has TRBV10-3 and TRBJ1-5; 10 bases fit TRBD1. The CDR3 has 15 residues. CDR1 and CDR2 (germline): ENHRY, SYGVKD. V lost 9 bases and J lost 9; bases outside the gene matches: 14. The CDR3 bases are TGTGCCATTTCAGACAGGGGGCTGTCCCCCGGGCCCCAGCATTTT. Translated, it gives CAISDRGLSPGPQHF.

The chain links TRBV28 to TRBJ2-5; 7 nucleotides match TRBD1. The DNA matches TRBJ2-7 better at its end, which makes the J call doubtful. Germline V gene lookup returns CDR1 MDHEN and CDR2 SYDVKM. The CDR3 has 17 amino acids. The CDR3 here is CASSFSRWLQGFYEQYF. CDR3 bases: TGTGCCAGCAGTTTCTCACGTTGGTTACAGGGGTTCTACGAGCAGTACTTC.

This clonotype was seen a handful of times. The rearrangement uses TRBV14 and TRBJ2-7; a possible D gene is TRBD2 (5 bases). Trimming shortened V by 1 base and J by 6 bases, and 13 bases separated the two germline ends. There are 14 residues in the CDR3. The germline gives CDR1 SGHDN, CDR2 FVKESK. CDR3 bases: TGTGCCAGCAGCCAAGGATCTAGCCTAGGCGAGCAGTACTTC. Its protein product is CASSQGSSLGEQYF.

This clonotype is a singleton in its sample. The J gene is TRBJ1-2, the V gene TRBV20-1, with 7 nucleotides matching TRBD1. The germline V gene encodes CDR1 DFQATT and CDR2 SNEGSKA (reference sequence). The CDR3 extends over 14 amino acids. V was clipped by 6 bases and J by 4 bases; unmatched bases: 11. CDR3 amino acids: CSADQSGQSYGYTF. As DNA, the CDR3 is TGCAGTGCCGACCAATCGGGACAGTCCTATGGCTACACCTTC.

The rearrangement uses TRBV27 and TRBJ1-2, with D uncertain. Trimming cost V 6 bases and J 8 bases, with 19 bases left between them. Germline-derived CDR1 and CDR2 are MNHEY and SMNVEV (reference sequence). This CDR3 is built from 14 residues. The chain's CDR3 is CASRGKPLARGYTF. The CDR3 bases are TGTGCCAGCAGGGGTAAGCCCCTAGCCAGGGGCTACACCTTC.

There are a few counts of this clonotype. The chain uses TRBV11-1 and TRBJ2-4; D call uncertain. Trimming took off 5 bases at V and 0 bases at J, with 14 bases between the two ends. This CDR3 is built from 16 residues. Germline assignment: CDR1 SGHAT and CDR2 FQDESV (reference sequence). CDR3 region: CASSASRLLAKNIQYF. In DNA form, the CDR3 reads TGTGCCAGCAGCGCTTCTAGGCTTCTAGCCAAAAACATTCAGTACTTC.

This clonotype was counted a few times. The CDR3 is CASSTLGPSTDTQYF. CDR3 sequence (DNA): TGTGCCAGCAGCACGCTAGGTCCTAGCACAGATACGCAGTATTTT. The rearrangement uses TRBV5-6 and TRBJ2-3; no definite D call. Trimming shortened V by 4 bases and J by 0 bases, and 12 bases separated the two germline ends. Germline loops: CDR1 SGHDT, CDR2 YYEEEE. This CDR3 comprises 15 residues.

This clonotype came up a few times. The chain carries TRBV25-1 and TRBJ1-6; no clear D gene. V was pared by 5 bases and J by 8 bases, with 7 bases between. CDR1 is MGHDK and CDR2 is SYGVNS in the germline V gene. The length of the CDR3 is 12 residues. The CDR3 bases are TGTGCCAGCAGTACACCGTATTCACCCCTCCACTTT. Encoded protein: CASSTPYSPLHF.

In this sample, this clonotype turned up a few times. This chain links TRBV27 with TRBJ1-2; D is uncertain. The V end lost 5 bases, the J end lost 4 bases, and 8 bases lay between the germline ends. The CDR3 sequence is 12 residues long. Germline values: CDR1 MNHEY, CDR2 SMNVEV (reference sequence). CDR3 sequence reads: CASSHLSYGYTF. CDR3 coding DNA: TGTGCCAGCAGTCATCTGTCCTATGGCTACACCTTC.

CDR3 sequence: CASSLGTAVNEKLFF. CDR3 nucleotide sequence: TGTGCCAGCAGCTTAGGCACGGCTGTAAATGAAAAACTGTTTTTT. The chain recombines TRBV13 with TRBJ1-4; D is uncertain. This CDR3 has 15 amino acids. V was trimmed by 0 bases and J by 5 bases, leaving 10 bases between them. Germline V gene data show CDR1 as PRHDT and CDR2 as FYEKMQ (reference sequence). The entire variable domain, with the rest obtained from reference TRBV13 and TRBJ1-4, is as follows: AAGVIQSPRHLIKEKRETATLKCYPIPRHDTVYWYQQGPGQDPQFLISFYEKMQSDKGSIPDRFSAQQFSDYHSELNMSSLELGDSALYFCASSLGTAVNEKLFFGSGTQLSVL.

The genes are TRBV13 and TRBJ2-1, with a tentative D call TRBD2 (6 bases). V lost 2 bases and J lost 4, with 12 bases in between. CDR3 length: 15 amino acids. Germline V gene sequence: CDR1 PRHDT, CDR2 FYEKMQ (reference sequence). CDR3 in DNA: TGTGCCAGCAGCTTAAGGGACTTCGGGTACAATGAGCAGTTCTTC. Residues: CASSLRDFGYNEQFF.

This clonotype appeared a single time. The gene calls are TRBV20-1 and TRBJ2-1; 8 bases line up with TRBD2. CDR3 size: 15 residues. The ends lost 0 bases at V and 4 bases at J; junction bases unmatched: 5. Per germline, CDR1 DFQATT and CDR2 SNEGSKA (reference sequence). The CDR3 loop is CSARDQGGGYNEQFF. The DNA for the CDR3 is TGCAGTGCTAGAGATCAGGGCGGGGGGTACAATGAGCAGTTCTTC.

This clonotype was counted only a few times. CDR3 amino acids: CSARDRTSGRLGEQFF. The CDR3 DNA reads TGCAGTGCTAGAGACCGGACTAGCGGGAGACTAGGTGAGCAGTTCTTC. The V call is TRBV20-1, the J call TRBJ2-1; 13 nucleotides align to TRBD2. This CDR3 spans 16 amino acids. Looked up from germline, CDR1 is DFQATT and CDR2 is SNEGSKA (reference sequence). With V trimmed by 0 bases and J by 9 bases, 8 bases remained unmatched.

This clonotype came up many times. This rearrangement joins TRBV12-3 or TRBV12-4 to TRBJ2-5; D might be TRBD2 (6 bases). Between the trimmed V and J ends, which lost 7 bases and 5 bases, there was a span of 14 bases. The CDR3 totals 13 residues. The CDR3 DNA is TGTGCCAGCATAGGTCGGGGACTTGAGACCCAGTACTTC. This encodes CASIGRGLETQYF.

This clonotype appeared a few times. The chain uses TRBV3-1 and TRBJ1-5; D is unresolved. Trimming pared 0 bases from V and 3 bases from J, leaving 9 bases between. Germline V gene data show CDR1 as LGHDT and CDR2 as YNNKEL (reference sequence). This CDR3 has 15 residues. The DNA for the CDR3 is TGTGCCAGCAGCCAAGATCCCAGGACCAATCAGCCCCAGCATTTT. Protein: CASSQDPRTNQPQHF.

This clonotype was observed a few times. The chain is built from TRBV2 and TRBJ1-2; D is unresolved. There are 13 residues in the CDR3. Between the trimmed V and J ends, which lost 7 bases and 0 bases, there was a span of 9 bases. Germline loops: CDR1 SNHLY, CDR2 FYNNEI. CDR3 sequence: CASIPQANYGYTF. Here the CDR3 DNA reads TGTGCCAGCATTCCGCAGGCTAACTATGGCTACACCTTC.